This T cell receptor beta chain was sequenced for a study of T-cell reconstitution after alpha-beta-depleted transplantation in children. A library of TCRbeta sequences, prepared with unique molecular identifiers, was generated. TCRdb reprocessed the PCR reads with MiXCR, giving one entry per CDR3 protein. The sample has roughly 500,000 distinct CDR3 sequences, 32% seen once. This clonotype was seen a single time. The sequencing here drew on PBMCs from the stem cell graft donor, taken from the stem cell graft. This sequence originates from a human donor who donated a stem cell graft to a child with aplastic anemia.

As DNA, the CDR3 is TGCGCCAGCAGCGCCTCGGTCGGGAGTAATGAAAAACTGTTTTTT. Protein sequence: CASSASVGSNEKLFF. This chain joins TRBV4-3 and TRBJ1-4; D gene ambiguous. Germline CDR1 LGHNA, CDR2 YSLEER. V dropped 5 bases and J dropped 4 bases, with 14 bases sitting between them. CDR3 length equals 15 residues.